The 32 T cell receptor beta chains presented below share a single source sample, sequenced in a study of sequential checkpoint blockade in melanoma (dated by TCRdb to between 2019 and 2020). The library relied on the immunoSEQ multiplex PCR assay. Held by TCRdb, this immuneACCESS table contains in-frame sequences only and omits some clones. Under half of the omission traces to an unresolved V gene where checked; the cause of the rest is unknown. The sample includes around 19,000 clones, with 55% to 80% observed a single time. The top ten hold approximately 20% of the sample. Per the publication, the treatment or condition label means: randomized to nivolumab then ipilimumab (arm A) or the reverse (arm B). Sequencing used CD8+ T cells sorted from blood (inferred from file names), obtained from a patient given nivolumab and ipilimumab in sequence. These TCRs come from a human donor with melanoma.

This clone came up a few times. V usage is TRBV6-5 and J usage is TRBJ1-4; D might be TRBD1 (6 bases). CDR1 and CDR2 from the germline V gene are MNHEY and SVGAGI. V shed 6 bases and J shed 0 bases, with 11 bases lying between them. This CDR3 comprises 15 residues. The DNA for the CDR3 is TGTGCCAGCAGCTCTGAGGGGGCAACTAATGAAAAACTGTTTTTT. Protein: CASSSEGATNEKLFF.

Sample share makes this clone medium-sized. The V gene is TRBV9, the J gene TRBJ2-7, with 7 nucleotides matching TRBD2. This CDR3 contains 13 residues. Germline assignment: CDR1 SGDLS and CDR2 YYNGEE. J was trimmed by 5 bases and V by 3 bases; bases with no gene match: 5. The CDR3 DNA sequence: TGTGCCAGCAGCGGGGGGGGTTTTGACGAGCAGTACTTC. Translated, it gives CASSGGGFDEQYF.

This clone was counted a single time. The chain has TRBV2 and TRBJ2-7; D unclear. CDR1 and CDR2 from the germline V gene are SNHLY and FYNNEI. The ends were cut back, 2 bases at V and 1 base at J, with 9 bases in the middle. The CDR3 covers 14 residues. The CDR3 here is CASSESSVSYEQYF. The CDR3 DNA sequence: TGTGCCAGCAGTGAATCCTCAGTTTCCTACGAGCAGTACTTC.

This chain joins TRBV11-1 and TRBJ2-7, with 11 bases fitting TRBD2. Germline loops: CDR1 SGHAT, CDR2 FQDESV (reference sequence). The J segment lost 0 bases and the V segment lost 1 base, leaving 8 bases of the junction unmatched. This CDR3 region has 18 residues. The CDR3 protein is CASSLGPVTSGSSYEQYF. The DNA of the CDR3 is TGTGCCAGCAGCTTAGGGCCGGTAACTAGCGGGAGCTCCTACGAGCAGTACTTC.

This rearrangement joins TRBV29-1 to TRBJ2-7; 10 bases map to TRBD1. V lost 1 base, J lost 6 bases, and 12 bases stayed unmatched. Germline-derived CDR1 and CDR2 are SQVTM and ANQGSEA. CDR3 size: 16 residues. The CDR3 DNA reads TGCAGCGTTGAAGGGGGACAGGGGTCTTCGTATACCGAGCAGTACTTC. Translated, it gives CSVEGGQGSSYTEQYF.

By frequency in the sample, this clone is large. This chain links TRBV18 with TRBJ1-6; possibly TRBD1 for D (6 bases). Trimming removed 2 bases at V and 8 bases at J, with 10 bases between. Germline V gene lookup returns CDR1 KGHSH and CDR2 LQKENI. The CDR3 is 14 residues long. The CDR3 region has the DNA TGTGCCAGCTCACCAACAGGGTATTATTCACCCCTCCACTTT. The encoded protein is CASSPTGYYSPLHF.

This clone was seen once. The V gene is TRBV5-1, the J gene TRBJ1-1, with TRBD1 as a possible D gene (5 bases). Germline V lookup: CDR1 SGHRS, CDR2 YFSETQ. V was clipped by 2 bases and J by 2 bases, with 19 bases between them. The CDR3 has 17 amino acids. The CDR3 sequence: CASSFVGRWRGNTEAFF. The DNA of the CDR3 is TGCGCCAGCAGCTTTGTAGGGCGGTGGAGGGGAAACACTGAAGCTTTCTTT.

This clone was counted between two and nine times. This likely traces to a read error, being one base from a far larger clone. This CDR3 is also generated by other DNA sequences in the sample. The V and J genes are TRBV6-4 and TRBJ1-4, with D unresolved. V lost 5 bases to trimming and J lost 0 bases, with 10 bases between them. The CDR3 consists of 15 residues. The germline gives CDR1 MRHNA, CDR2 SNTAGT. CDR3 in DNA: TGTGCCAGCAGTTACGAGGGAGCAACTAATGAAAAACTGTTTTTT. It is translated as CASSYEGATNEKLFF.

The chain combines TRBV4-2 with TRBJ1-5; possible D gene TRBD1, 6 bases. Trimming cost V 3 bases and J 7 bases, with 13 bases left between them. CDR1 and CDR2 (germline): LGHNA, YNFKEQ. The CDR3 is 14 amino acids. CDR3 sequence reads: CASSQDLGAQPQHF. The CDR3 DNA reads as TGTGCCAGCAGCCAGGATCTGGGGGCACAGCCCCAGCATTTT.

The chain is built from TRBV7-9 and TRBJ2-1, with 11 positions matching TRBD2. The germline V gene has CDR1 SEHNR and CDR2 FQNEAQ (reference sequence). This CDR3 comprises 16 residues. Trimming removed 2 bases from V and 7 bases from J; junction bases left unmatched: 7. CDR3 nucleotides: TGTGCCAGCAGCTTAACTCTAGCGGGAGGAGGGAATGAGCAGTTCTTC. Its protein is CASSLTLAGGGNEQFF.

The chain has TRBV13 and TRBJ2-7; no clear D. The CDR3 totals 12 residues. V lost 5 bases and J 5 bases, leaving 10 bases between the germline ends. CDR1 PRHDT and CDR2 FYEKMQ come from the germline V gene (reference sequence). DNA of the CDR3: TGTGCCAGCAGCCACCTAGATAACGAGCAGTACTTC. It yields the protein CASSHLDNEQYF.

This clone was found a few times. The chain is built from TRBV7-9 and TRBJ2-1, with D perhaps TRBD2 (6 bases). The germline gives CDR1 SEHNR, CDR2 FQNEAQ (reference sequence). The V end was cut by 3 bases, the J end by 5 bases, with 11 bases between. CDR3 length: 14 residues. This CDR3 reads CASSLGTGDNEQFF. The CDR3, as DNA: TGTGCCAGCAGCTTGGGGACTGGTGACAATGAGCAGTTCTTC.

On this clone itself: The same CDR3 also results from other DNA sequences found in this sample. The rearrangement links TRBV5-4 to TRBJ2-7, with 7 nucleotides matching TRBD1. CDR1 is SGHNT and CDR2 is YYREEE in the germline V gene (reference sequence). This CDR3 is built from 12 residues. The V and J ends lost 1 base and 7 bases, in that order; junction bases with no gene match: 2. The CDR3 DNA reads as TGTGCCAGCAGCTTGTCGACAGGGGAGCAGTACTTC. This codes for CASSLSTGEQYF.

This clone was observed a single time. The J gene is TRBJ1-5, the V gene TRBV1; the D segment call TRBD1 is taken from the table without a DNA check. TRBV1 is labeled a pseudogene. This CDR3 contains 16 residues. Here the CDR3 reads CTSSPVTGKNNQPQHF. The DNA for the CDR3 is TGCACCAGCAGCCCCGTAACAGGGAAAAACAATCAGCCCCAGCATTTT.

This rearrangement joins TRBV18 to TRBJ1-2; no firm D call. The germline CDR1 and CDR2 sequences are KGHSH and LQKENI. The CDR3 runs 15 residues. With 8 bases removed from V and 5 bases from J, the gap between germline ends came to 21 bases. CDR3 sequence: CASTTSGEGLYGYTF. In DNA form, the CDR3 reads TGTGCCAGCACCACATCCGGGGAAGGACTATATGGCTACACCTTC.

The CDR3 loop is CASSVGSGNYGYTF. In DNA form, the CDR3 reads TGTGCCAGCAGCGTAGGTTCAGGGAACTATGGCTACACCTTC. This chain links TRBV9 with TRBJ1-2, with a weak D call TRBD1 (5 bases). Germline CDR1 is SGDLS and CDR2 is YYNGEE. The V end lost 0 bases, the J end lost 2 bases, and 8 bases lay between the germline ends. The CDR3 totals 14 residues.

Only a few counts were recorded for this clone. The chain recombines TRBV28 with TRBJ1-6; a weak D match, TRBD1 (5 bases). V lost 6 bases and J 4 bases, leaving 10 bases between the germline ends. This CDR3 has 14 residues. CDR1 is MDHEN and CDR2 is SYDVKM in the germline V gene. For the CDR3, the DNA is TGTGCCAGCAGACGACAGTTTTATAATTCACCCCTCCACTTT. It is translated as CASRRQFYNSPLHF.

The chain joins TRBV7-9 to TRBJ2-7; 11 nucleotides align to TRBD1. Looked up from germline, CDR1 is SEHNR and CDR2 is FQNEAQ (reference sequence). V shed 1 base, J shed 2 bases, and the junction held 1 base outside the gene matches. The CDR3 spans 15 residues. The CDR3 sequence is CASSLGTGGPYEQYF. The CDR3 bases are TGTGCCAGCAGCTTAGGGACAGGGGGCCCCTACGAGCAGTACTTC.

The chain carries TRBV6-5 and TRBJ1-2; no definite D call. This CDR3 is built from 14 residues. V was trimmed by 6 bases and J by 0 bases, leaving 11 bases between them. The V gene's germline CDR1 is MNHEY and CDR2 SVGAGI. Written as DNA, the CDR3 is TGTGCCAGCAGCCCAGGATTGGCTAACTATGGCTACACCTTC. Protein product: CASSPGLANYGYTF.

This chain connects TRBV5-4 to TRBJ1-2; possible D gene TRBD1, 6 bases. Germline CDR1 is SGHNT and CDR2 is YYREEE (reference sequence). V was clipped by 6 bases and J by 5 bases, with 14 bases between them. The CDR3 is made up of 13 amino acids. DNA for the CDR3: TGTGCCAGCACTCAGGGGTGGCGGTATGGCTACACCTTC. Translated, it gives CASTQGWRYGYTF.

The rearrangement links TRBV9 to TRBJ2-7, with 12 bases identical to TRBD2. V was clipped by 0 bases and J by 2 bases; unmatched bases: 0. Germline V lookup: CDR1 SGDLS, CDR2 YYNGEE. The CDR3 length is 15 residues. CDR3 loop: CASSVGLAGAYEQYF. CDR3 coding DNA: TGTGCCAGCAGCGTAGGACTAGCGGGAGCCTACGAGCAGTACTTC.

CDR3 coding DNA: TGTGCCAGCAGCCGCAGGGCTACCTCTGGAAACACCATATATTTT. This gives the protein CASSRRATSGNTIYF. V usage is TRBV2 and J usage is TRBJ1-3, with D possibly TRBD1 on 5 matching bases. The germline gives CDR1 SNHLY, CDR2 FYNNEI. The CDR3 loop spans 15 amino acids. V was shortened by 6 bases and J by 0 bases, with 12 bases between the two germline ends.

On this clone itself: The sample holds other DNA sequences that translate to the same CDR3. The chain links TRBV4-1 to TRBJ1-5; D is perhaps TRBD1 (5 bases). Germline lookup yields CDR1 MGHRA and CDR2 YSYEKL. The V gene lost 6 bases and the J gene lost 0 bases, with 12 bases spanning the gap. The CDR3 has 15 residues. CDR3 sequence (DNA): TGCGCCAGCAGTATGAGGACAATTAGCAATCAGCCCCAGCATTTT. Its translation is CASSMRTISNQPQHF.

The rearrangement joins TRBV9 to TRBJ1-1, with D perhaps TRBD1 (6 bases). The CDR3 has 16 residues. Germline V gives CDR1 SGDLS, CDR2 YYNGEE. V gave up 2 bases and J gave up 3 bases, with 17 bases separating them. The DNA for the CDR3 is TGTGCCAGCAGCGTCAGTATTAGGGACACGGACACTGAAGCTTTCTTT. It specifies CASSVSIRDTDTEAFF.

This chain links TRBV6-4 with TRBJ2-1, with D perhaps matching TRBD1 (5 bases). CDR1 MRHNA and CDR2 SNTAGT come from the germline V gene. The CDR3 runs 16 residues. V dropped 2 bases and J dropped 0 bases, with 11 bases sitting between them. This CDR3 reads CASSDQTVSSYNEQFF. The CDR3 DNA reads as TGTGCCAGCAGTGACCAGACAGTTAGCTCCTACAATGAGCAGTTCTTC.

This chain links TRBV6-1 with TRBJ2-2, with 7 bases lining up with TRBD1. Germline V lookup: CDR1 MNHNS, CDR2 SASEGT. The CDR3 has 15 residues. V gave up 6 bases and J gave up 4 bases; unmatched junction bases: 8. The CDR3: CASSRTGDSTGELFF. DNA of the CDR3: TGTGCCAGCAGCCGCACAGGGGACAGCACCGGGGAGCTGTTTTTT.

This clone was seen once. The rearrangement uses TRBV6-5 and TRBJ1-3; 9 bases line up with TRBD1. The trim removed 7 bases at V and 7 bases at J, leaving 11 bases unmatched. The CDR3 has 15 residues. The germline gives CDR1 MNHEY, CDR2 SVGAGI. Here the CDR3 DNA reads TGTGCCAGCATCTCGGGACAGGGAAGTAAGAACACCATATATTTT. It specifies CASISGQGSKNTIYF.

The CDR3: CASSPQGASGNTIYF. Here the CDR3 DNA reads TGCGCCAGCAGCCCACAGGGGGCCTCTGGAAACACCATATATTTT. The V call is TRBV4-1, the J call TRBJ1-3; 9 positions match TRBD1. The CDR3 extends over 15 amino acids. V dropped 4 bases and J dropped 0; count of bases not matched to a gene: 1. Germline V CDR1 and CDR2: MGHRA, YSYEKL.

The J gene is TRBJ1-2, the V gene TRBV5-6, with D possibly being TRBD1 (6 bases). Germline V CDR1 and CDR2: SGHDT, YYEEEE. This CDR3 is built from 15 residues. Trimming took 4 bases from V and 8 from J, leaving 21 bases between them. The CDR3 sequence: CASSPLSNRESGYTF. CDR3 DNA: TGTGCCAGCAGCCCCCTATCGAACAGGGAGAGCGGCTACACCTTC. Full variable domain (missing parts from reference TRBV5-6 and TRBJ1-2): DAGVTQSPTHLIKTRGQQVTLRCSPKSGHDTVSWYQQALGQGPQFIFQYYEEEERQRGNFPDRFSGHQFPNYSSELNVNALLLGDSALYLCASSPLSNRESGYTFGSGTRLTVV.

The chain couples TRBV30 to TRBJ1-5; D gene unclear. Trimming removed 4 bases from V and 4 bases from J, with 17 bases in between. Germline CDR1 GTSNPN, CDR2 SVGIG (reference sequence). The CDR3 runs 15 residues. The CDR3 DNA reads TGTGCCTGGAACTCCCCAAGTCTGAGTAATCAGCCCCAGCATTTT. Translated, it gives CAWNSPSLSNQPQHF. Complete variable domain (other parts from reference TRBV30 and TRBJ1-5): SQTIHQWPATLVQPVGSPLSLECTVEGTSNPNLYWYRQAAGRGLQLLFYSVGIGQISSEVPQNLSASRPQDRQFILSSKKLLLSDSGFYLCAWNSPSLSNQPQHFGDGTRLSIL.

The chain employs TRBV19 and TRBJ2-1; the D is unclear. Germline CDR1 is LNHDA and CDR2 is SQIVND (reference sequence). This CDR3 spans 16 amino acids. Trimming shortened V by 5 bases and J by 0 bases, and 14 bases separated the two germline ends. CDR3 sequence: CASSYLISSSYNEQFF. The CDR3 nucleotides are TGTGCCAGTAGTTACCTCATATCGAGCTCCTACAATGAGCAGTTCTTC.

The count of this clone is one. This CDR3 reads CASSLEAGQVNSYEQYF. The CDR3 DNA sequence: TGTGCCAGCAGCTTAGAGGCGGGTCAGGTTAACTCCTACGAGCAGTACTTC. The rearrangement joins TRBV7-6 to TRBJ2-7; TRBD2 might be the D (5 bases). This CDR3 comprises 17 residues. CDR1 SGHVS and CDR2 FNYEAQ come from the germline V gene. Deletions cut 1 base from V and 0 bases from J, with 16 bases between.